Presented here are 15 T cell receptor beta chains from one specimen sequenced in a study of early T cells in non-severe SARS-CoV-2 infection. TCRdb reprocessed the 5' RACE reads via MiXCR and lists one record per CDR3 protein. The sample has some 61,000 distinct CDR3 sequences; 13% are singletons. Sequenced sample: whole blood. The origin of the receptors is an adult who was a healthcare worker with PCR-confirmed SARS-CoV-2 infection or an uninfected control (not recorded which).

The chain has TRBV6-1 and TRBJ2-1, with D hard to call. This CDR3 region has 13 residues. CDR1 is MNHNS, CDR2 SASEGT, per germline. The V and J ends lost 3 bases and 6 bases respectively, with 9 bases between them. This CDR3 reads CASSDWATNEQFF. The CDR3 bases are TGTGCCAGCAGTGATTGGGCGACCAATGAGCAGTTCTTC.

This clonotype appeared a few times. The DNA for the CDR3 is TGTGCCAGCAACCTTCGAAGGCAGTATTTT. Translation: CASNLRRQYF. This chain connects TRBV28 to TRBJ2-3; D is unclear. Trimming shortened V by 7 bases and J by 11 bases, and 10 bases separated the two germline ends. Germline CDR1 is MDHEN and CDR2 is SYDVKM. The CDR3 loop spans 10 amino acids.

The genes are TRBV28 and TRBJ2-7; weak D call: TRBD1 (6 bases). The CDR3 totals 14 residues. V dropped 7 bases and J dropped 2 bases, with 15 bases sitting between them. Per germline, CDR1 MDHEN and CDR2 SYDVKM. The CDR3 here is CASTAQGPPYEQYF. The CDR3 DNA is TGTGCCAGCACCGCACAGGGACCCCCCTACGAGCAGTACTTC.

The sample holds a few counts of this clonotype. The chain links TRBV3-1 to TRBJ2-5; D gene ambiguous. Germline CDR1 is LGHDT and CDR2 is YNNKEL (reference sequence). The CDR3 is 17 amino acids. The V end lost 1 base, the J end lost 2 bases, and 17 bases lay between the germline ends. As DNA, the CDR3 is TGTGCCAGCAGCCAAGGCGCTCTTGCCGCGGCTCAAGAGACCCAGTACTTC. Translated, it gives CASSQGALAAAQETQYF.

This clonotype was found a few times. The chain combines TRBV20-1 with TRBJ2-7, with 9 positions matching TRBD2. The CDR3 spans 13 residues. Looked up from germline, CDR1 is DFQATT and CDR2 is SNEGSKA (reference sequence). Trimming took 3 bases from V and 2 from J; bases not matched to a gene: 2. CDR3 protein: CSASGGRAYEQYF. The CDR3 DNA is TGCAGTGCTAGTGGCGGGAGGGCCTACGAGCAGTACTTC.

The chain employs TRBV6-5 and TRBJ1-1; unclear D gene. Germline values: CDR1 MNHEY, CDR2 SVGAGI. V was cut by 0 bases and J by 3 bases, with 17 bases left in between. This CDR3 spans 17 amino acids. This CDR3 reads CASSYSTGASLDTEAFF. The CDR3 DNA follows: TGTGCCAGCAGTTACTCCACGGGCGCTTCTCTCGACACTGAAGCTTTCTTT.

This clonotype occurred many times. The rearrangement links TRBV20-1 to TRBJ1-4; D not certain. Per germline, CDR1 DFQATT and CDR2 SNEGSKA (reference sequence). Trimming shortened V by 2 bases and J by 12 bases, and 7 bases separated the two germline ends. There are 10 residues in the CDR3. CDR3 DNA sequence: TGCAGTGCTAGAAACGTCGAACTGTTTTTT. Translation gives CSARNVELFF.

This clonotype was found many times. The chain uses TRBV29-1 and TRBJ1-2; D unclear. Trimming shortened V by 7 bases and J by 2 bases, and 17 bases separated the two germline ends. The V gene's germline CDR1 is SQVTM and CDR2 ANQGSEA. There are 14 residues in the CDR3. CDR3 loop: CSALDPLLNYGYTF. CDR3 bases: TGCAGCGCGTTGGACCCTTTGTTAAACTATGGCTACACCTTC.

This clonotype was counted at least ten times. This chain uses TRBV7-9 with TRBJ2-1; D tentatively fits TRBD1 or TRBD2 (5 bases each). Trimming removed 1 base at V and 5 bases at J, with 18 bases between. In germline, CDR1 is SEHNR, CDR2 FQNEAQ (reference sequence). The CDR3 covers 17 residues. CDR3 protein: CASSLDGLVRGHNEQFF. CDR3 nucleotides: TGTGCCAGCAGCTTAGATGGTCTGGTTAGGGGACACAATGAGCAGTTCTTC.

This clonotype was seen at least ten times. V and J are TRBV11-2 and TRBJ2-1, with 9 positions matching TRBD2. CDR3 size: 16 residues. The ends lost 0 bases at V and 8 bases at J; junction bases unmatched: 8. CDR1 and CDR2 (germline): SGHAT, FQNNGV. CDR3 DNA: TGTGCCAGCAGCTTAGATACGGTAGCGGGAGTTCATGAGCAGTTCTTC. Its translation is CASSLDTVAGVHEQFF. The full variable domain, in which reference TRBV11-2 and TRBJ2-1 provide the parts outside the CDR3, is EAGVAQSPRYKIIEKRQSVAFWCNPISGHATLYWYQQILGQGPKLLIQFQNNGVVDDSQLPKDRFSAERLKGVDSTLKIQPAKLEDSAVYLCASSLDTVAGVHEQFFGPGTRLTVL.

This clonotype came up a few times. This chain links TRBV28 with TRBJ1-5; a weak D match, TRBD1 (6 bases). The CDR3 length is 15 residues. Per germline, CDR1 MDHEN and CDR2 SYDVKM. V lost 6 bases, J lost 1 base, and 13 bases lay in between. CDR3 nucleotide sequence: TGTGCCAGCAGAGGTTCCCAGGGGAGCAATCAGCCCCAGCATTTT. It codes for CASRGSQGSNQPQHF. The variable domain in full, with the rest retrieved from reference TRBV28 and TRBJ1-5, is DVKVTQSSRYLVKRTGEKVFLECVQDMDHENMFWYRQDPGLGLRLIYFSYDVKMKEKGDIPEGYSVSREKKERFSLILESASTNQTSMYLCASRGSQGSNQPQHFGDGTRLSIL.

The sample holds many counts of this clonotype. The chain links TRBV7-3 to TRBJ2-1, with D uncertain. The germline CDR1 and CDR2 sequences are SGHTA and FQGTGA. The CDR3 contains 13 residues. The V end lost 2 bases, the J end lost 10 bases, and 12 bases lay between the germline ends. As DNA, the CDR3 is TGTGCCAGCAGCTTATGGGTGGTCGAGGAGCAGTTCTTC. Protein sequence: CASSLWVVEEQFF.

This clonotype showed up many times. The chain couples TRBV7-8 to TRBJ2-1; weak D call: TRBD2 (6 bases). The germline gives CDR1 SGHVS, CDR2 FQNEAQ. The CDR3 length is 16 residues. V lost 5 bases, J lost 6 bases, and 20 bases lay in between. The CDR3 region has the DNA TGTGCCAGCAGCGCCGCGGGGCAGGGATTTGTCAATGAGCAGTTCTTC. Encoded protein: CASSAAGQGFVNEQFF.

This clonotype was picked up a small number of times. This chain links TRBV29-1 with TRBJ2-3, with 13 bases lining up with TRBD2. The CDR3 has 14 residues. Germline CDR1 is SQVTM and CDR2 is ANQGSEA. After removal of 7 bases from V and 2 bases from J, the junction contained 3 bases not matched to a gene. The CDR3 loop is CSGGLAGTTDTQYF. The CDR3 nucleotides are TGCAGCGGGGGACTAGCGGGAACCACAGATACGCAGTATTTT.

The V gene is TRBV29-1, the J gene TRBJ2-7; D tentatively fits TRBD1 or TRBD2 (5 bases each). The CDR3 extends over 12 amino acids. CDR1 and CDR2 from the germline V gene are SQVTM and ANQGSEA. V lost 5 bases and J lost 4, with 12 bases in between. The CDR3 sequence is CSVLLGGYEQYF. DNA of the CDR3: TGCAGCGTTCTCCTTGGGGGTTACGAGCAGTACTTC.